The clone carrying this T cell receptor beta chain was seen a handful of times. Its specificity is not known. TCRdb's table, derived via immunoSEQ multiplex PCR, lists solely in-frame clones and lacks some. Here the sample spans about 40,000 clones, approximately 64% being singletons. This sample stems from a study of PD-1 blockade in classical Hodgkin lymphoma. Each of the patients experienced relapse following autologous stem cell transplantation, and their brentuximab vedotin exposure differed. Overall study results and limits: It was reported that newly diagnosed patients had less baseline TCR diversity than healthy donors. Whoever responded completely had baseline diversity much like that seen in newly diagnosed patients.

The CDR3 totals 13 residues. The germline V gene has CDR1 LNHDA and CDR2 SQIVND (reference sequence). Trimming pared 7 bases from V and 3 bases from J, leaving 12 bases between. Source: peripheral blood mononuclear cells (PBMCs), taken at baseline. This receptor was taken from a human donor with classical Hodgkin lymphoma. The chain couples TRBV19 to TRBJ1-1; D gene uncertain. In DNA, the CDR3 is TGTGCCAGTAAGTTGGGGTCTTACACTGAAGCTTTCTTT. Residues: CASKLGSYTEAFF.